The rows below give T cell receptor beta chains drawn from one sample of a study of post-analysis software for immune sequencing data. MiXCR, run by TCRdb on the PCR reads, gives a single entry per CDR3 protein. The data show hundreds of thousands of distinct CDR3 sequences, with roughly 45% seen just once and 9.5% to 13% held by the top ten. What was sequenced was blood. All receptors come from a girl aged 5-17 years with multiple sclerosis. Each CDR3 is given with its conserved first and last residue. Each record gives: J gene, V gene, D gene, clone size, CDR3 protein, CDR3 DNA. A D gene is named only where the DNA matches it firmly. Size is omitted from some rows. Given values are once, few, many or a class for expanded clones.

TRBJ2-1 TRBV5-1 TRBD2 - CASSFPGLAGAYNEQFF TGCGCCAGCAGCTTCCCGGGACTAGCGGGAGCCTACAATGAGCAGTTCTTC
TRBJ2-4 TRBV7-8 - - CASSLEQRVFDIQYF TGTGCCAGCAGCTTAGAGCAGAGGGTTTTTGACATTCAGTACTTC
TRBJ2-7 TRBV28 TRBD1 - CASSFPRQGVEQYF TGTGCCAGCAGTTTCCCGAGGCAGGGGGTCGAGCAGTACTTC
TRBJ2-5 TRBV29-1 - - CSVGRRGGETQYF TGCAGCGTTGGCCGCAGGGGAGGAGAGACCCAGTACTTC
TRBJ1-5 TRBV20-1 TRBD1 few CSARGGQGATQPQHF TGCAGTGCTAGAGGGGGGCAGGGGGCAACTCAGCCCCAGCATTTT
TRBJ2-5 TRBV9 - many CASSSSREETQYF TGTGCCAGCAGCTCGAGTAGGGAAGAGACCCAGTACTTC
TRBJ1-4 TRBV7-6 - once CASRSGTNEKLFF TGTGCCAGCAGGTCCGGGACGAATGAAAAACTGTTTTTT
TRBJ2-3 TRBV20-1 TRBD2 - CSATGLAGSFGTDTQYF TGCAGTGCTACGGGACTAGCGGGGTCGTTCGGTACAGATACGCAGTATTTT
TRBJ2-7 TRBV20-1 - - CSARSRSYELHPYEQYF TGCAGTGCTAGATCTCGATCGTACGAACTCCACCCTTACGAGCAGTACTTC
TRBJ2-1 TRBV20-1 - few CSARIENEQFF TGCAGTGCTAGAATAGAAAATGAGCAGTTCTTC
TRBJ1-2 TRBV9 - - CASSPRTPDYGYTF TGTGCCAGCAGCCCCCGGACACCCGACTATGGCTACACCTTC
TRBJ2-4 TRBV18 - - CASSPLTDLAKNIQYF TGTGCCAGCTCACCCCTGACAGATCTAGCCAAAAACATTCAGTACTTC
TRBJ2-6 TRBV20-1 - - CSAREGAALGANVPTF TGCAGTGCTAGAGAGGGCGCCGCTCTGGGGGCCAACGTCCCGACTTTC
TRBJ2-7 TRBV6-5 - few CASKTSYGSYEQYF TGTGCCAGCAAAACTAGCTATGGATCCTACGAGCAGTACTTC
TRBJ1-5 TRBV2 - - CASSEAVDSNQPQHF TGTGCCAGCAGTGAGGCGGTTGATAGCAATCAGCCCCAGCATTTT
TRBJ2-1 TRBV28 TRBD2 - CASDTSGKARGNEQFF TGTGCCAGCGACACTAGCGGGAAAGCACGGGGAAATGAGCAGTTCTTC
TRBJ2-5 TRBV28 - - CASQLAQARREQYF TGTGCCAGTCAATTGGCACAGGCGAGGAGAGAGCAGTACTTC
TRBJ1-2 TRBV5-1 - - CASSPGPYWPRGYTF TGCGCCAGCAGTCCCGGTCCTTATTGGCCTCGGGGCTACACCTTC
TRBJ2-2 TRBV5-5 TRBD2 - CASSLAPSGRILTGELFF TGTGCCAGCAGCTTGGCGCCTAGCGGGAGGATTTTGACCGGGGAGCTGTTTTTT
TRBJ2-3 TRBV7-2 TRBD2 once CASSAYLGAGGNTDTQYF TGTGCCAGCAGCGCGTACTTAGGGGCGGGAGGGAACACAGATACGCAGTATTTT
TRBJ1-1 TRBV20-1 TRBD1 few CSARDYGRQGRTEAFF TGCAGTGCTAGAGATTACGGTAGACAGGGTAGGACTGAAGCTTTCTTT